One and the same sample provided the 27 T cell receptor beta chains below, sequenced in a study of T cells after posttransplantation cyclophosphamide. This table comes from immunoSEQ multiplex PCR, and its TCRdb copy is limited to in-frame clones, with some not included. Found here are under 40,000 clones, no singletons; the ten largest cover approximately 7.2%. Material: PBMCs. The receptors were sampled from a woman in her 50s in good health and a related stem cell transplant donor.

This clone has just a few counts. This chain's CDR3 is CASSLAPNSNQPQHF. The DNA of the CDR3 is TGTGCCAGCAGTTTGGCTCCAAATAGCAATCAGCCCCAGCATTTT. The chain combines TRBV27 with TRBJ1-5; D call uncertain. V shed 3 bases and J shed 0 bases, with 9 bases lying between them. CDR1 is MNHEY and CDR2 is SMNVEV in the germline V gene (reference sequence). CDR3 size: 15 residues.

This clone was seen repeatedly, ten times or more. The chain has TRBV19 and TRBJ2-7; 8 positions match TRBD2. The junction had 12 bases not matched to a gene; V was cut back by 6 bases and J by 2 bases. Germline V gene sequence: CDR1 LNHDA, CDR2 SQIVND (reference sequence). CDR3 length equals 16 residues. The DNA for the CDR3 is TGTGCCAGTAGGAGGGCGGGAGGCCTCCCGACCTACGAGCAGTACTTC. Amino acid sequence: CASRRAGGLPTYEQYF.

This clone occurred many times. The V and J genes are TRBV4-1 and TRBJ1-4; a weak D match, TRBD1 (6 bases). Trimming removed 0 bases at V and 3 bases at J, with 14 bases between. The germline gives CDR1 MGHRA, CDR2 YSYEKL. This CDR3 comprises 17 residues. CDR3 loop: CASSQEGGAMANEKLFF. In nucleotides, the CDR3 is TGCGCCAGCAGCCAAGAGGGGGGGGCGATGGCTAATGAAAAACTGTTTTTT.

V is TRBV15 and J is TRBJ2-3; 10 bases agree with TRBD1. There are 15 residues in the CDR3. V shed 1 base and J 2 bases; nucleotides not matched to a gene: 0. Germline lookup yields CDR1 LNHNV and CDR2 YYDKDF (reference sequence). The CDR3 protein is CATSRGQGATDTQYF. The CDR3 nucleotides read TGTGCCACCAGCAGAGGACAGGGGGCCACAGATACGCAGTATTTT. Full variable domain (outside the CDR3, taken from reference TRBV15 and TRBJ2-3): DAMVIQNPRYQVTQFGKPVTLSCSQTLNHNVMYWYQQKSSQAPKLLFHYYDKDFNNEADTPDNFQSRRPNTSFCFLDIRSPGLGDTAMYLCATSRGQGATDTQYFGPGTRLTVL.

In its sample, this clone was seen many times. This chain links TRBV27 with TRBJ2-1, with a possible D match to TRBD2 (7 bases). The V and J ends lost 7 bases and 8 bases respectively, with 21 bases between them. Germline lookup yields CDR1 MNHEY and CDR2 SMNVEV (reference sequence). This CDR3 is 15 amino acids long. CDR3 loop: CASTGGQSVSHEQFF. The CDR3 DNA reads TGTGCCAGCACCGGGGGGCAGTCTGTCTCTCATGAGCAGTTCTTC.

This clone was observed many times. The CDR3 DNA reads TGTGCCAGCAGGGACCTCTTCAAGGGGACTGGCGACAATGAGCAGTTCTTC. It specifies CASRDLFKGTGDNEQFF. This sequence joins TRBV2 and TRBJ2-1, with D perhaps TRBD2 (6 bases). Germline V gene lookup returns CDR1 SNHLY and CDR2 FYNNEI. This CDR3 comprises 17 residues. Trimming shortened V by 6 bases and J by 5 bases, and 23 bases separated the two germline ends.

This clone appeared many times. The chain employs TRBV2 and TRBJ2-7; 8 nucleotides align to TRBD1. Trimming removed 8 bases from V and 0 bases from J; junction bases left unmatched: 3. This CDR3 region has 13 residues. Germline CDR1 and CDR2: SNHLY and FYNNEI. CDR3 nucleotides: TGTGCCAGCTCGGGACAGGTCTCCTACGAGCAGTACTTC. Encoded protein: CASSGQVSYEQYF.

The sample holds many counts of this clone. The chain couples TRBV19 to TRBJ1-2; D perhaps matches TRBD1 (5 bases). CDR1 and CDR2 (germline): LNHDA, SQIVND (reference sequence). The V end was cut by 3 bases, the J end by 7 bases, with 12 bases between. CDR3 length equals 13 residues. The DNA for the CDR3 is TGTGCCAGTAGTATTCGTCAGGGAGGTGGCTACACCTTC. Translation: CASSIRQGGGYTF.

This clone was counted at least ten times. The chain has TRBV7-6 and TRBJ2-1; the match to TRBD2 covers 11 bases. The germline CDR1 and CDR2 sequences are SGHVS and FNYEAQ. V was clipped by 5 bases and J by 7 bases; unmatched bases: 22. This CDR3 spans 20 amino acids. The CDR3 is CASSAYRDRATSGSDNEQFF. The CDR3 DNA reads TGTGCCAGCAGCGCCTACCGGGACAGGGCCACTAGCGGGAGCGATAATGAGCAGTTCTTC.

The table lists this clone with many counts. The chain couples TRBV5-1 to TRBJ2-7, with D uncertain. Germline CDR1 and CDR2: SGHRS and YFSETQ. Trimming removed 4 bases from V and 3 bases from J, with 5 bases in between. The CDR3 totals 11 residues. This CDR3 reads CASSGGYEQYF. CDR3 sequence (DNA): TGCGCCAGCAGCGGCGGCTACGAGCAGTACTTC. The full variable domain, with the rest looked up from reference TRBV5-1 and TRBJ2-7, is KAGVTQTPRYLIKTRGQQVTLSCSPISGHRSVSWYQQTPGQGLQFLFEYFSETQRNKGNFPGRFSGRQFSNSRSEMNVSTLELGDSALYLCASSGGYEQYFGPGTRLTVT.

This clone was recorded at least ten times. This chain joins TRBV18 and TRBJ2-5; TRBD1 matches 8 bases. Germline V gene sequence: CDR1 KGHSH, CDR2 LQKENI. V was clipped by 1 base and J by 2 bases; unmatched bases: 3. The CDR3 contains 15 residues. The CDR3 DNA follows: TGTGCCAGCTCACCACTGGGACAGGAGCAAGAGACCCAGTACTTC. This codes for CASSPLGQEQETQYF.

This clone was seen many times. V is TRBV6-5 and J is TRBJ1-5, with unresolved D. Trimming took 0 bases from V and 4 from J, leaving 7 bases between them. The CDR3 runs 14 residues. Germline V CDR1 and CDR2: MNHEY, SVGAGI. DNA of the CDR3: TGTGCCAGCAGTTACTCGAGCGAGAATCAGCCCCAGCATTTT. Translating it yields CASSYSSENQPQHF.

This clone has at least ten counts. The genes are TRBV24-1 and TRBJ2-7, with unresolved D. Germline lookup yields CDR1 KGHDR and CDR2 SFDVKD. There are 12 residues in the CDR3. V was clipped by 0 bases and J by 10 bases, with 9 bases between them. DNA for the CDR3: TGTGCCACCAGTGATTTGTCGGAGCGCCAGTACTTC. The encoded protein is CATSDLSERQYF.

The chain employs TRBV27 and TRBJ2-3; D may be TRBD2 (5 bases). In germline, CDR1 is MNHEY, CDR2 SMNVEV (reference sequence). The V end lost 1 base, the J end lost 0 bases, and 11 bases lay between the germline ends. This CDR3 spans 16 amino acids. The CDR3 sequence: CASSLLGAASTDTQYF. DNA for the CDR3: TGTGCCAGCAGTTTATTAGGAGCGGCTAGCACAGATACGCAGTATTTT.

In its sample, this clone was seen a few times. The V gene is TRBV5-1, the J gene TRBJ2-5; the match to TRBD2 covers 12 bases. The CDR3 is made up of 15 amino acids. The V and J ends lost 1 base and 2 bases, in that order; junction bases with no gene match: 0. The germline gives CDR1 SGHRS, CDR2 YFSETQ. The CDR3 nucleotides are TGCGCCAGCAGCTTGCTAGCGGGGGGGCAAGAGACCCAGTACTTC. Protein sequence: CASSLLAGGQETQYF.

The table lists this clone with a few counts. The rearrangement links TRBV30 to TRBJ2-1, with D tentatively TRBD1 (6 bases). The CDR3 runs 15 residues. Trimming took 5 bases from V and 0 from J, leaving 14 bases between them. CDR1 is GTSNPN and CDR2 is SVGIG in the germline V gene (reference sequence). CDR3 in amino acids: CAWGEDRSSYNEQFF. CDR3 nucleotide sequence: TGTGCCTGGGGCGAGGACAGATCCTCCTACAATGAGCAGTTCTTC.

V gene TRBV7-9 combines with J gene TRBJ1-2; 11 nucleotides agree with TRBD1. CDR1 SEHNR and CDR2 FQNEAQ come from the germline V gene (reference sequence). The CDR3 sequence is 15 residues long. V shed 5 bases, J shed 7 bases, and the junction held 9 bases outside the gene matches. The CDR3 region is CASSQTGTGGGGYTF. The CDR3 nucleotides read TGTGCCAGCAGCCAGACCGGGACAGGGGGAGGTGGCTACACCTTC.

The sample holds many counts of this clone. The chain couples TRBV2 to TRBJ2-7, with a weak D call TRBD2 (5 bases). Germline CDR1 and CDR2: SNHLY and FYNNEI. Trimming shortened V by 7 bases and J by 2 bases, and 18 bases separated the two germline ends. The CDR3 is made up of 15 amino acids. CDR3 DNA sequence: TGTGCCAGCATTCCGGACGGGCCGGGGACCTACGAGCAGTACTTC. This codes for CASIPDGPGTYEQYF.

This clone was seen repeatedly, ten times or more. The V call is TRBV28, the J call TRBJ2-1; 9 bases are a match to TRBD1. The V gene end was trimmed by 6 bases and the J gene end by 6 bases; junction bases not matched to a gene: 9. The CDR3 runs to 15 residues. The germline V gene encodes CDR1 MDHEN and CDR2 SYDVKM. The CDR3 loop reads CASSRTGGRGNEQFF. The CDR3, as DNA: TGTGCCAGCAGCCGTACAGGGGGCCGGGGCAATGAGCAGTTCTTC.

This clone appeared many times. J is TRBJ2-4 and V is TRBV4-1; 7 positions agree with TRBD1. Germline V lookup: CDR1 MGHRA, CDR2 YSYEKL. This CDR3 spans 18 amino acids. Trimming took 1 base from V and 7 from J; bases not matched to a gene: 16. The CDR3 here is CASSQGGHRGPPGNIQYF. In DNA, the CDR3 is TGCGCCAGCAGCCAAGGAGGCCACAGGGGACCCCCAGGGAACATTCAGTACTTC.

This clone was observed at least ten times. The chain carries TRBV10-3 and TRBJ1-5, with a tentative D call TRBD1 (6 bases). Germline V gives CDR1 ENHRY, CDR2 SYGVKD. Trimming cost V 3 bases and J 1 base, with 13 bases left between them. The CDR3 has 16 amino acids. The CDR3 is CAISESRGGSNQPQHF. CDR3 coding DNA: TGTGCCATCAGTGAATCGAGGGGGGGGAGCAATCAGCCCCAGCATTTT.

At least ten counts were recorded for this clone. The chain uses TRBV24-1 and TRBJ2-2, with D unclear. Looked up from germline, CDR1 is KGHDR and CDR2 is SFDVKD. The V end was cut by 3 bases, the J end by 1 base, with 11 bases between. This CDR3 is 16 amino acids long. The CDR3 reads CATSDATRLNTGELFF. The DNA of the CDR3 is TGTGCCACCAGTGATGCTACTCGTTTGAACACCGGGGAGCTGTTTTTT.

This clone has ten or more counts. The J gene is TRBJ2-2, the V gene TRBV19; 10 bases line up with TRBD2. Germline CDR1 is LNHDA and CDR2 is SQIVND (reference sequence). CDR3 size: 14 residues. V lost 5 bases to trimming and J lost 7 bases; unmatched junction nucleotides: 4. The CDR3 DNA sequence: TGTGCCAGTAGTCCGGGACTAGCGCACGGGGAGCTGTTTTTT. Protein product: CASSPGLAHGELFF.

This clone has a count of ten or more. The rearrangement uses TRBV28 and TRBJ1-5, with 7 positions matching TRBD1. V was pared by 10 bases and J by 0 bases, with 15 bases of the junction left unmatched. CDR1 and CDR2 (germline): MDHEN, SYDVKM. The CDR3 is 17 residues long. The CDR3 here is CANLFILRDSSNQPQHF. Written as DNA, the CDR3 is TGTGCCAACTTATTCATTCTTCGGGACAGTAGCAATCAGCCCCAGCATTTT. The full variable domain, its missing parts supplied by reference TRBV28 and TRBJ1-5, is DVKVTQSSRYLVKRTGEKVFLECVQDMDHENMFWYRQDPGLGLRLIYFSYDVKMKEKGDIPEGYSVSREKKERFSLILESASTNQTSMYLCANLFILRDSSNQPQHFGDGTRLSIL.

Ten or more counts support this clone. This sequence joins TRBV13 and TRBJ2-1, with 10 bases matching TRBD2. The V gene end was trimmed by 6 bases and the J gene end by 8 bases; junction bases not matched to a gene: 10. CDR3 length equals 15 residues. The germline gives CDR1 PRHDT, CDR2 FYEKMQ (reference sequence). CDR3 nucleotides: TGTGCCAGCAGTCTCAGCGGGAGGGCTGTAGATGAGCAGTTCTTC. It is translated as CASSLSGRAVDEQFF. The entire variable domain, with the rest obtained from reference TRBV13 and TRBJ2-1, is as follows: AAGVIQSPRHLIKEKRETATLKCYPIPRHDTVYWYQQGPGQDPQFLISFYEKMQSDKGSIPDRFSAQQFSDYHSELNMSSLELGDSALYFCASSLSGRAVDEQFFGPGTRLTVL.

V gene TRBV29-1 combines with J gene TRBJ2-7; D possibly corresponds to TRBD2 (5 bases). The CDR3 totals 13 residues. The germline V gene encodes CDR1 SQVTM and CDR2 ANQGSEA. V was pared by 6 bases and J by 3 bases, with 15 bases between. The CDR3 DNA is TGCAGCGTCCCACGACTAACGCGCTACGAGCAGTACTTC. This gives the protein CSVPRLTRYEQYF.

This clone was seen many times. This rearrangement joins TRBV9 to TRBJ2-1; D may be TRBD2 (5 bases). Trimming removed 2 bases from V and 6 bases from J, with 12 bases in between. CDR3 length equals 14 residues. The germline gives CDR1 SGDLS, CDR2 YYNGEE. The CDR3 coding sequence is TGTGCCAGCAGCGTTAGCGTCGGTGGCAATGAGCAGTTCTTC. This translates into CASSVSVGGNEQFF. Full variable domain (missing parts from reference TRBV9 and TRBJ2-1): DSGVTQTPKHLITATGQRVTLRCSPRSGDLSVYWYQQSLDQGLQFLIQYYNGEERAKGNILERFSAQQFPDLHSELNLSSLELGDSALYFCASSVSVGGNEQFFGPGTRLTVL.